This T cell receptor (beta chain) came from a study of T cell changes during pregnancy in multiple sclerosis. The CDR3 spans 16 residues. The V gene lost 3 bases and the J gene lost 4 bases, with 18 bases spanning the gap. Per the germline V gene, CDR1 is SNHLY and CDR2 is FYNNEI. The table came from immunoSEQ multiplex PCR; TCRdb's copy has only in-frame clones and leaves some out. This repertoire shows about 93,000 clones, approximately 90% found once; its top ten account for 0.85% to 0.95%. The source was peripheral blood, collected before pregnancy. The chain joins TRBV2 to TRBJ1-2, with unresolved D. The clonotype originates from a female donor with multiple sclerosis, enrolled in a pregnancy study. The CDR3 sequence: CASSEGAIMRSYGYTF. CDR3 bases: TGTGCCAGCAGTGAGGGCGCCATAATGCGTAGCTATGGCTACACCTTC. The variable domain in full, with the rest retrieved from reference TRBV2 and TRBJ1-2, is EPEVTQTPSHQVTQMGQEVILRCVPISNHLYFYWYRQILGQKVEFLVSFYNNEISEKSEIFDDQFSVERPDGSNFTLKIRSTKLEDSAMYFCASSEGAIMRSYGYTFGSGTRLTVV.